The rows below give T cell receptor beta chains drawn from one sample of a study of T cells in Graves' hyperthyroidism and ophthalmopathy. TCRdb passed the multiplex PCR reads through MiXCR, listing each CDR3 protein once. The data show 530,000 or so distinct CDR3 sequences, about 43% seen once. Source material: peripheral blood or thyroid tissue (not recorded which). All receptors come from a woman under 30 with Graves' hyperthyroidism. CDR3s include the opening cysteine and the closing phenylalanine or tryptophan. A D gene is named only where the DNA matches it firmly. The size entry is marked missing in some rows and otherwise reads once, few, many or a size class.

DNA: TGTGCCAGTAGCACCCTGTGGGGGGATTCACCCCTCCACTTT; CDR3: CASSTLWGDSPLHF; J: TRBJ1-6; V: TRBV19; D: .; size: many
DNA: TGTGCCAGCAGCTTATCGAGCGGGGGGCAAGAGACCCAGTACTTC; CDR3: CASSLSSGGQETQYF; J: TRBJ2-5; V: TRBV7-2; D: TRBD2; size: many
DNA: TGCAGTGCTAGAACTTTAGCGGGAATGGGCGATACGCAGTATTTT; CDR3: CSARTLAGMGDTQYF; J: TRBJ2-3; V: TRBV20-1; D: TRBD2; size: .
DNA: TGCAGCGTTGTTACAAGACAGGGTTCCGGGGCCAACGAGCAGTACTTC; CDR3: CSVVTRQGSGANEQYF; J: TRBJ2-7; V: TRBV29-1; D: TRBD1; size: .
DNA: TGTGCTAGTGGTTTGGTACTGGCTAGCGGCTCCTACGAGCAGTACTTC; CDR3: CASGLVLASGSYEQYF; J: TRBJ2-7; V: TRBV12-5; D: TRBD2; size: few
DNA: TGTGCCACCAGTGATTTTTCCCAGGGGGACTACAATGAGCAGTTCTTC; CDR3: CATSDFSQGDYNEQFF; J: TRBJ2-1; V: TRBV24-1; D: TRBD1; size: once
DNA: TGCGCCAGCAGCTTGCGGGACAGGGCTAGGAACTATGGCTACACCTTC; CDR3: CASSLRDRARNYGYTF; J: TRBJ1-2; V: TRBV4-1; D: TRBD1; size: once
DNA: TGCAGTGGTTATGGCATAAGCTCCTACGAGCAGTACTTC; CDR3: CSGYGISSYEQYF; J: TRBJ2-7; V: TRBV20-1; D: .; size: many
DNA: TGTGCCAGCAGCTCTTCAGGTCCAGCTTTCTTT; CDR3: CASSSSGPAFF; J: TRBJ1-1; V: TRBV7-9; D: .; size: .
DNA: TGTGCCAGCAGCAAACAGAGCTCCTATAATTCACCCCTCCACTTT; CDR3: CASSKQSSYNSPLHF; J: TRBJ1-6; V: TRBV9; D: .; size: many
DNA: TGTGCCACCAGTGATTACGCCGGGACTAATGGCTACACCTTC; CDR3: CATSDYAGTNGYTF; J: TRBJ1-2; V: TRBV24-1; D: .; size: .
DNA: TGTGCCATCAGTTGGACAGGGGCAGCGTCGAACACTGAAGCTTTCTTT; CDR3: CAISWTGAASNTEAFF; J: TRBJ1-1; V: TRBV10-3; D: TRBD1; size: .
DNA: TGTGCCACCAGCAGACAGGGGATGGACTATGGCTACACCTTC; CDR3: CATSRQGMDYGYTF; J: TRBJ1-2; V: TRBV15; D: .; size: many
DNA: TGTGCCAGCAGCTTGGGGTCGTTGGACTATGGCTACACCTTC; CDR3: CASSLGSLDYGYTF; J: TRBJ1-2; V: TRBV11-2; D: .; size: many
DNA: TGTGCCAGCACGATAGGGGTCGGGGAGCTGTTTTTT; CDR3: CASTIGVGELFF; J: TRBJ2-2; V: TRBV12-3/TRBV12-4; D: .; size: many
DNA: TGCAGCGTTGATTGGGGCGGGAGCGGGACCGGGGAGCTGTTTTTT; CDR3: CSVDWGGSGTGELFF; J: TRBJ2-2; V: TRBV29-1; D: TRBD2; size: many
DNA: TGCAGTGCAAAGGGCGCTAGCGGGATGGCAGATACGCAGTATTTT; CDR3: CSAKGASGMADTQYF; J: TRBJ2-3; V: TRBV20-1; D: TRBD2; size: .
DNA: TGCAGTGCTAGTGGGCTCCCCCTAGTCTACGAGCAGTACTTC; CDR3: CSASGLPLVYEQYF; J: TRBJ2-7; V: TRBV20-1; D: .; size: many
DNA: TGTGCCAGCAGTTACACCGAGAACAAGCAGTTCTTC; CDR3: CASSYTENKQFF; J: TRBJ2-1; V: TRBV6-5; D: .; size: few
DNA: TGTGCCAGCTCACCAGGACAGCCAAAAAATGAAAAACTGTTTTTT; CDR3: CASSPGQPKNEKLFF; J: TRBJ1-4; V: TRBV18; D: .; size: .
DNA: TGTGCCAGCAGTTTATCGAACACGGGAGGATCTTACGAGCAGTACTTC; CDR3: CASSLSNTGGSYEQYF; J: TRBJ2-7; V: TRBV12-3/TRBV12-4; D: TRBD2; size: few
DNA: TGTGCCAGCAGCACACTAGCGGGAGAAATCCATGAGCAGTTCTTC; CDR3: CASSTLAGEIHEQFF; J: TRBJ2-1; V: TRBV7-2; D: TRBD2; size: .
DNA: TGTGCCAGTAGTATTACGGCCAGCACGGACTTTACCTACGAGCAGTACTTC; CDR3: CASSITASTDFTYEQYF; J: TRBJ2-7; V: TRBV19; D: .; size: many
DNA: TGTGCCAGCAGTTACGAGGGGACCCAAGAGACCCAGTACTTC; CDR3: CASSYEGTQETQYF; J: TRBJ2-5; V: TRBV6-5; D: .; size: few
DNA: TGTGCCAGCAGCCAAGTCTCTAGCTACGAGCAGTACTTC; CDR3: CASSQVSSYEQYF; J: TRBJ2-7; V: TRBV9; D: .; size: .
DNA: TGTGCCAGCAGTTTAGAGGGGATTAGCAATCAGCCCCAGCATTTT; CDR3: CASSLEGISNQPQHF; J: TRBJ1-5; V: TRBV12-3/TRBV12-4; D: .; size: .
DNA: TGTGCCAGCAAGACCGGGACTAACTACGAGCAGTACTTC; CDR3: CASKTGTNYEQYF; J: TRBJ2-7; V: TRBV6-4; D: TRBD2; size: many
DNA: TGCAGTGCTAGAGATCAGTTCGACAATTATTCACCCCTCCACTTT; CDR3: CSARDQFDNYSPLHF; J: TRBJ1-6; V: TRBV20-1; D: .; size: .
DNA: TGTGCCAGCAGCTCAATCTCCTACGAGCAGTACTTC; CDR3: CASSSISYEQYF; J: TRBJ2-7; V: TRBV7-9; D: .; size: many
DNA: TGTGCCAGCAGTCAATACCAAGGCGGCCATGGCTACACCTTC; CDR3: CASSQYQGGHGYTF; J: TRBJ1-2; V: TRBV6-2/TRBV6-3; D: .; size: many